This T cell receptor beta chain was sequenced in a study of shared clonotypes between healthy human individuals. This CDR3 contains 15 residues. Per the germline V gene, CDR1 is SQVTM and CDR2 is ANQGSEA. Trimming cost V 1 base and J 3 bases, with 13 bases left between them. Only in-frame clones appear in the TCRdb table, and some are missing; sequencing was by immunoSEQ multiplex PCR. The sample includes over a million clones, roughly 96% seen only once; the top ten take 1.2%. The sample consisted of naive CD4+ T cells sorted from blood. The subset: CD45RA+ positively selected. The V gene is TRBV29-1, the J gene TRBJ2-1; either TRBD1 or TRBD2 may fit D (5 bases each). This clonotype was obtained from a man aged 30-40 years in good health. The CDR3 sequence: CSVEGGQGRYNEQFF. The CDR3 DNA reads TGCAGCGTTGAAGGGGGCCAGGGACGCTACAATGAGCAGTTCTTC.